These 25 T cell receptor beta chains originate from one sample sequenced in a study of blood T cell repertoires in COVID-19. Assay: immunoSEQ multiplex PCR; the TCRdb copy retains only in-frame clones and omits some. The sample lists under 300,000 clones, about four fifths occurring once. Sequencing used peripheral blood. Every receptor here comes from a woman between 18 and 30 years old with acute or convalescent COVID-19.

There are a few counts of this clone. The chain employs TRBV19 and TRBJ1-5; the D gene is possibly TRBD1 (6 bases). There are 15 residues in the CDR3. V lost 9 bases, J lost 3 bases, and 18 bases lay in between. Germline V gene sequence: CDR1 LNHDA, CDR2 SQIVND (reference sequence). DNA for the CDR3: TGTGCCAGCCGCCCGTGGCAGGGGATCAATCAGCCCCAGCATTTT. Amino acid sequence: CASRPWQGINQPQHF.

This clone was counted a few times. The J gene is TRBJ1-5, the V gene TRBV7-2, with D unclear. The length of the CDR3 is 15 residues. CDR1 and CDR2 from the germline V gene are SGHTA and FQGNSA. The ends were cut back, 1 base at V and 4 bases at J, with 11 bases in the middle. CDR3 sequence (DNA): TGTGCCAGCAGCTTAGTAGATAGGGAGAATCAGCCCCAGCATTTT. It is translated as CASSLVDRENQPQHF.

This chain connects TRBV6-2 or TRBV6-3 to TRBJ2-7, with 13 bases that match TRBD2. V shed 7 bases and J 7 bases; nucleotides not matched to a gene: 7. CDR1 is MNHEY, CDR2 SVGEGT, per germline. The length of the CDR3 is 14 residues. CDR3 sequence reads: CASTPGLAGTEQYF. DNA of the CDR3: TGTGCCAGCACCCCGGGACTAGCGGGAACGGAGCAGTACTTC.

The CDR3 is CASSFSEKLFF. The CDR3 nucleotides read TGTGCCAGCAGCTTCAGTGAAAAACTGTTTTTT. The V call is TRBV7-9, the J call TRBJ1-4; D unresolved. The CDR3 has 11 amino acids. Germline values: CDR1 SEHNR, CDR2 FQNEAQ (reference sequence). Trimming took 3 bases from V and 7 from J, leaving 3 bases between them.

This chain connects TRBV7-9 to TRBJ1-1, with D perhaps matching TRBD1 (5 bases). Trimming shortened V by 7 bases and J by 3 bases, and 12 bases separated the two germline ends. Germline V gene data show CDR1 as SEHNR and CDR2 as FQNEAQ (reference sequence). The CDR3 extends over 13 amino acids. The CDR3, as DNA: TGTGCCAGCAATCCGGGGGGTCACACTGAAGCTTTCTTT. Protein: CASNPGGHTEAFF.

This sequence joins TRBV29-1 and TRBJ1-5; 9 bases map to TRBD1. The CDR3 is 14 amino acids. Looked up from germline, CDR1 is SQVTM and CDR2 is ANQGSEA. V shed 4 bases and J 3 bases; nucleotides not matched to a gene: 4. The CDR3 DNA reads TGCAGCGTTGTCGGACAGGGGTACAATCAGCCCCAGCATTTT. Protein product: CSVVGQGYNQPQHF. The full variable domain, rest sourced from reference TRBV29-1 and TRBJ1-5, is SAVISQKPSRDICQRGTSLTIQCQVDSQVTMMFWYRQQPGQSLTLIATANQGSEATYESGFVIDKFPISRPNLTFSTLTVSNMSPEDSSIYLCSVVGQGYNQPQHFGDGTRLSIL.

This chain uses TRBV5-3 with TRBJ2-5; 9 bases fit TRBD1. TRBV5-3 is identified as an open reading frame with a role that is uncertain. V trimming: 0 bases; J trimming: 3 bases; junction bases outside the gene matches: 3. CDR3 length equals 15 residues. CDR3 bases: TGTGCCAGAAGCTTGGAGGGGACAGGGAAAGAGACCCAGTACTTC. Its translation is CARSLEGTGKETQYF.

The J gene is TRBJ1-1, the V gene TRBV7-2, with D perhaps TRBD1 (5 bases). CDR3 length: 14 residues. The V and J ends lost 3 bases and 1 base respectively, with 9 bases between them. Germline CDR1 SGHTA, CDR2 FQGNSA. The CDR3 DNA follows: TGTGCCAGCAGCTTTTTAGGGGCGAACACTGAAGCTTTCTTT. It yields the protein CASSFLGANTEAFF. Full variable domain (remainder filled in from reference TRBV7-2 and TRBJ1-1): GAGVSQSPSNKVTEKGKDVELRCDPISGHTALYWYRQSLGQGLEFLIYFQGNSAPDKSGLPSDRFSAERTGGSVSTLTIQRTQQEDSAVYLCASSFLGANTEAFFGQGTRLTVV.

V and J are TRBV28 and TRBJ2-6; maybe TRBD1 (5 bases). CDR3 length: 21 amino acids. Germline-derived CDR1 and CDR2 are MDHEN and SYDVKM. Trimming stripped 3 bases from V and 1 base from J, with 25 bases between. The CDR3 DNA reads TGTGCCAGCAGTTTCGGTCAGGGCACATGGTTGCCGCGATCTGGGGCCAACGTCCTGACTTTC. It encodes CASSFGQGTWLPRSGANVLTF.

This rearrangement joins TRBV30 to TRBJ1-3, with D uncertain. Trimming removed 2 bases at V and 0 bases at J, with 8 bases between. The CDR3 has 14 amino acids. The germline gives CDR1 GTSNPN, CDR2 SVGIG (reference sequence). CDR3 protein: CAWSRGFSGNTIYF. CDR3 nucleotide sequence: TGTGCCTGGAGTAGAGGGTTCTCTGGAAACACCATATATTTT.

This clone was observed a few times. The J gene is TRBJ2-1, the V gene TRBV11-3, with 7 bases that match TRBD2. The J segment lost 7 bases and the V segment lost 4 bases, leaving 7 bases of the junction unmatched. Germline CDR1 and CDR2: SGHNT and YENEEA. The CDR3 covers 14 residues. The chain's CDR3 is CASSSTSDRNEQFF. The CDR3, as DNA: TGTGCCAGCAGCTCTACTAGCGATCGGAATGAGCAGTTCTTC.

The chain carries TRBV30 and TRBJ1-2, with D tentatively TRBD1 (5 bases). V lost 2 bases and J lost 1, with 11 bases in between. This CDR3 has 14 amino acids. The germline CDR1 and CDR2 sequences are GTSNPN and SVGIG (reference sequence). In nucleotides, the CDR3 is TGTGCCTGGAGTAGACAGACGATTAACTATGGCTACACCTTC. The encoded protein is CAWSRQTINYGYTF.

This rearrangement joins TRBV3-1 (or the pseudogene TRBV3-2) to TRBJ1-6, with 7 positions matching TRBD1. Trimming took 5 bases from V and 6 from J; bases not matched to a gene: 16. Germline V gene sequence: CDR1 LGHDT, CDR2 YNNKEL (reference sequence). CDR3 length: 18 amino acids. The CDR3 nucleotides are TGTGCCAGCAGCTCGCGACAGGGACTGGGTCTGGGTAATTCACCCCTCCACTTT. Its translation is CASSSRQGLGLGNSPLHF.

The chain has TRBV11-2 and TRBJ2-1, with D possibly being TRBD2 (6 bases). This CDR3 comprises 14 residues. CDR1 SGHAT and CDR2 FQNNGV come from the germline V gene. Trimming shortened V by 1 base and J by 6 bases, and 10 bases separated the two germline ends. CDR3 loop: CASSLGYGGNEQFF. CDR3 DNA: TGTGCCAGCAGCTTAGGTTACGGGGGCAATGAGCAGTTCTTC.

The chain combines TRBV7-9 with TRBJ2-7; a weak D match, TRBD2 (7 bases). V was pared by 5 bases and J by 0 bases, with 14 bases between. This CDR3 contains 15 residues. Germline assignment: CDR1 SEHNR and CDR2 FQNEAQ (reference sequence). The CDR3 sequence is CASSRRGGLSYEQYF. The CDR3 region has the DNA TGTGCCAGCAGCAGGAGGGGGGGCCTCTCCTACGAGCAGTACTTC.

V usage is TRBV4-1 and J usage is TRBJ2-2; tentative D call: TRBD2 (6 bases). V was cut by 1 base and J by 5 bases, with 26 bases left in between. The CDR3 spans 20 residues. Germline V CDR1 and CDR2: MGHRA, YSYEKL. The CDR3 loop reads CASSQVTGALLAELTGELFF. The DNA of the CDR3 is TGCGCCAGCAGCCAAGTTACAGGTGCCCTTTTAGCGGAGCTGACCGGGGAGCTGTTTTTT.

The CDR3 is CASSLGQDPPDTQYF. CDR3 sequence (DNA): TGTGCCAGCAGTCTCGGACAAGACCCCCCAGATACGCAGTATTTT. The chain links TRBV6-2 or TRBV6-3 to TRBJ2-3; D possibly corresponds to TRBD1 (5 bases). This CDR3 is built from 15 residues. CDR1 and CDR2 from the germline V gene are MNHEY and SVGEGT. Trimming shortened V by 5 bases and J by 4 bases, and 16 bases separated the two germline ends.

This clone was recorded a few times. The genes are TRBV27 and TRBJ1-6; perhaps TRBD1 as D (5 bases). Trimming took off 3 bases at V and 9 bases at J, with 18 bases between the two ends. Per the germline V gene, CDR1 is MNHEY and CDR2 is SMNVEV (reference sequence). The CDR3 sequence is 16 residues long. The CDR3 loop reads CASSLGPMGYGSPLHF. In DNA, the CDR3 is TGTGCCAGCAGTTTGGGGCCGATGGGGTATGGTTCACCCCTCCACTTT.

This chain uses TRBV28 with TRBJ1-5; tentative D call: TRBD1 (5 bases). The V end was cut by 3 bases, the J end by 3 bases, with 12 bases between. The CDR3 totals 15 residues. Looked up from germline, CDR1 is MDHEN and CDR2 is SYDVKM. As DNA, the CDR3 is TGTGCCAGCAGTTTCTCAGGGCGTCTCAATCAGCCCCAGCATTTT. Amino acid sequence: CASSFSGRLNQPQHF.

The chain is built from TRBV10-2 and TRBJ2-3; 7 nucleotides match TRBD2. With 2 bases clipped from V and 5 bases from J, the junction kept 4 bases outside the gene matches. Germline V gene data show CDR1 as WSHSY and CDR2 as SAAADI. CDR3 length: 14 residues. In DNA form, the CDR3 reads TGCGCCAGCAGTGAGACCGGGAGGATAGATACGCAGTATTTT. It encodes CASSETGRIDTQYF.

This clone turned up a few times. V and J are TRBV27 and TRBJ1-5, with D maybe TRBD1 (5 bases). The V gene lost 6 bases and the J gene lost 2 bases, with 17 bases spanning the gap. Germline loops: CDR1 MNHEY, CDR2 SMNVEV (reference sequence). The CDR3 loop spans 16 amino acids. DNA of the CDR3: TGTGCCAGCAGATTGTTACAGGTACGCGGCAATCAGCCCCAGCATTTT. Residues: CASRLLQVRGNQPQHF.

The V gene is TRBV28, the J gene TRBJ2-1, with a tentative D call TRBD2 (5 bases). Trimming removed 6 bases from V and 10 bases from J, with 25 bases in between. The CDR3 is made up of 16 amino acids. The germline gives CDR1 MDHEN, CDR2 SYDVKM. CDR3 bases: TGTGCCAGCAGCCAATACCCCAAGACTGGACTCCCCGAGCAGTTCTTC. The encoded protein is CASSQYPKTGLPEQFF.

This clone was counted a single time. V is TRBV6-2 or TRBV6-3 and J is TRBJ2-7, with D possibly TRBD2 on 6 matching bases. The CDR3 has 15 amino acids. The germline CDR1 and CDR2 sequences are MNHEY and SVGEGT. Deletions cut 2 bases from V and 5 bases from J, with 16 bases between. The CDR3, as DNA: TGTGCCAGCAGTTACGGGTCCGGGAGTGTCAACGAGCAGTACTTC. It yields the protein CASSYGSGSVNEQYF.

This clone was detected a few times. The rearrangement uses TRBV6-5 and TRBJ2-3; 8 bases agree with TRBD2. From germline, CDR1 is MNHEY and CDR2 SVGAGI. V gave up 6 bases and J gave up 5 bases; unmatched junction bases: 10. The CDR3 runs 15 residues. The CDR3 is CASSTAGEGEDTQYF. CDR3 nucleotide sequence: TGTGCCAGCAGCACAGCGGGAGAGGGGGAAGATACGCAGTATTTT.

This clone has a single count. This chain uses TRBV6-2 or TRBV6-3 with TRBJ2-7; D ambiguous. CDR1 and CDR2 from the germline V gene are MNHEY and SVGEGT. Trimming stripped 2 bases from V and 6 bases from J, with 5 bases between. The CDR3 has 11 residues. The CDR3 nucleotides read TGTGCCAGCAGTTACGGCTTCGAGCAGTACTTC. Translation: CASSYGFEQYF.